The rows below give T cell receptor beta chains drawn from one sample of a study of T-cell memory formation after mild COVID-19. TCRdb re-derived calls from the 5' RACE reads in MiXCR, one entry per CDR3 protein. Seen here are 90,000 to 120,000 distinct CDR3 sequences, 13% to 15% observed once, and the top ten hold 39%. The source material was PBMCs or a T cell subset sorted from them (not recorded which). The receptors originated from a man aged 18 to 30 who had mild COVID-19 (a few samples of this study predate the infection). Cell type and time point are not known. CDR3s include the opening cysteine and the closing phenylalanine or tryptophan. A D gene is named only where the DNA matches it firmly. Only part of the rows carry a size: once, few, many, or a class if the clone is expanded.

d_call j_call clone_size v_call cdr3_aa cdr3_nt
. TRBJ2-1 . TRBV12-3/TRBV12-4 CASSLSVGGEQFF TGTGCCAGCAGTTTAAGCGTGGGGGGTGAGCAGTTCTTC
. TRBJ1-1 few TRBV29-1 CSVTPKVSWDTEAFF TGCAGCGTCACCCCGAAGGTTAGTTGGGACACTGAAGCTTTCTTT
TRBD1 TRBJ1-5 many TRBV6-5 CASSFRAGTDQPQHF TGTGCCAGCAGTTTTCGAGCCGGGACAGATCAGCCCCAGCATTTT
. TRBJ2-7 few TRBV13 CASARGAGNEQYF TGTGCCAGCGCCCGGGGGGCCGGGAACGAGCAGTACTTC
TRBD1 TRBJ2-7 . TRBV5-4 CASSPADRGYEQYF TGTGCCAGCAGCCCAGCCGACAGGGGCTACGAGCAGTACTTC
TRBD1 TRBJ2-6 many TRBV15 CATSSRTGSLSGANVLTF TGTGCCACCAGCAGCCGGACAGGGTCTCTCTCTGGGGCCAACGTCCTGACTTTC
TRBD1 TRBJ2-1 . TRBV20-1 CSAATGQGIDEQFF TGCAGTGCTGCGACGGGACAGGGTATTGATGAGCAGTTCTTC
. TRBJ1-2 few TRBV7-9 CASSTGGTQGLDYGYTF TGTGCCAGCAGCACAGGCGGCACACAGGGCCTCGACTATGGCTACACCTTC
. TRBJ2-1 few TRBV7-9 CASSPRPADEQFF TGTGCCAGCAGCCCACGGCCTGCGGATGAGCAGTTCTTC
. TRBJ1-6 . TRBV5-8 CASSPPRSSYNSPLHF TGTGCCAGCAGCCCCCCGCGCAGCTCCTATAATTCACCCCTCCACTTT
. TRBJ2-3 many TRBV6-5 CASSYSTRTGGLDTQYF TGTGCCAGCAGTTACTCGACCCGGACTGGAGGTCTAGATACGCAGTATTTT
TRBD1 TRBJ1-1 . TRBV19 CASSFRRGPNTEAFF TGTGCCAGTAGTTTCCGCAGGGGGCCAAACACTGAAGCTTTCTTT
TRBD2 TRBJ2-1 few TRBV7-9 CASSFSSGTYNEQFF TGTGCCAGCAGCTTCTCTAGCGGGACATACAATGAGCAGTTCTTC
TRBD2 TRBJ2-1 . TRBV5-5 CASSSPERGISSYNEQFF TGTGCCAGCAGCTCCCCGGAGCGGGGAATTAGCTCCTACAATGAGCAGTTCTTC
. TRBJ2-3 few TRBV20-1 CSARGYLLTDTQYF TGCAGTGCTAGAGGCTACTTGCTCACAGATACGCAGTATTTT
. TRBJ2-5 once TRBV5-6 CASSFKQGGETQYF TGTGCCAGCAGCTTCAAACAGGGCGGAGAGACCCAGTACTTC
. TRBJ2-1 . TRBV7-2 CASSIVRYEQFF TGTGCCAGCAGCATCGTACGCTATGAGCAGTTCTTC
. TRBJ2-5 . TRBV5-4 CASSYGTGAETQYF TGTGCCAGCAGCTACGGGACTGGGGCGGAGACCCAGTACTTC
TRBD2 TRBJ2-5 . TRBV4-1 CASSHPPSGEQETQYF TGCGCCAGCAGCCACCCTCCTAGCGGGGAACAAGAGACCCAGTACTTC
. TRBJ2-1 . TRBV7-6 CASSRAQGYNEQFF TGTGCCAGCAGCCGGGCCCAAGGGTACAATGAGCAGTTCTTC
. TRBJ2-3 . TRBV4-3 CASSQVWNGVPSTDTQYF TGCGCCAGCAGCCAAGTATGGAACGGGGTTCCCAGCACAGATACGCAGTATTTT
. TRBJ2-7 . TRBV6-6 CASRATGGLRFLYEQYF TGTGCCAGCAGAGCCACGGGGGGCCTTAGGTTCCTATACGAGCAGTACTTC